Each of the 16 T cell receptor beta chains below was sequenced from the same sample in a study of blood T cell repertoires in COVID-19. Sequencing used immunoSEQ multiplex PCR; TCRdb keeps in-frame clones, though not all of them. The sample has 100,000 to 150,000 clones; about 70% are singletons. Sequencing was carried out using peripheral blood. These receptor sequences come from a woman in her 70s with acute or convalescent COVID-19.

The genes are TRBV5-1 and TRBJ1-1; TRBD1 aligns across 7 bases. The CDR3 totals 14 residues. Trimming took 4 bases from V and 4 from J; bases not matched to a gene: 7. The germline gives CDR1 SGHRS, CDR2 YFSETQ. The CDR3 DNA reads as TGCGCCAGCAGCGTGTCATCAGGGGGCACTGAAGCTTTCTTT. It is translated as CASSVSSGGTEAFF.

The gene calls are TRBV30 and TRBJ2-7; 9 nucleotides align to TRBD1. The V gene's germline CDR1 is GTSNPN and CDR2 SVGIG (reference sequence). J was trimmed by 5 bases and V by 3 bases; bases with no gene match: 8. This CDR3 has 14 residues. The CDR3 here is CAWSRGQGNNEQYF. As DNA, the CDR3 is TGTGCCTGGAGCCGCGGACAGGGGAACAACGAGCAGTACTTC. Supplemented by reference TRBV30 and TRBJ2-7, the full variable domain reads SQTIHQWPATLVQPVGSPLSLECTVEGTSNPNLYWYRQAAGRGLQLLFYSVGIGQISSEVPQNLSASRPQDRQFILSSKKLLLSDSGFYLCAWSRGQGNNEQYFGPGTRLTVT.

The chain employs TRBV27 and TRBJ1-6; a weak D match, TRBD1 (5 bases). The CDR3 length is 15 residues. Trimming cost V 0 bases and J 10 bases, with 13 bases left between them. CDR1 is MNHEY and CDR2 is SMNVEV in the germline V gene (reference sequence). The CDR3 region is CASSLSGGKGSPLHF. DNA for the CDR3: TGTGCCAGCAGTTTATCTGGGGGGAAGGGATCACCCCTCCACTTT.

This chain uses TRBV27 with TRBJ1-3; D is possibly TRBD1 (6 bases). CDR1 and CDR2 (germline): MNHEY, SMNVEV (reference sequence). Trimming cost V 5 bases and J 0 bases, with 11 bases left between them. The length of the CDR3 is 15 residues. DNA of the CDR3: TGTGCCAGCAGTCCAGGGGCTCTCTCTGGAAACACCATATATTTT. As protein: CASSPGALSGNTIYF.

In DNA form, the CDR3 reads TGCGCCAGCACCGCGGGTCCAGGGGTTGGAAACACCATATATTTT. This translates into CASTAGPGVGNTIYF. The chain employs TRBV10-1 and TRBJ1-3; weak D call: TRBD1 (6 bases). The CDR3 is 15 residues long. V was shortened by 7 bases and J by 3 bases, with 16 bases between the two germline ends. Germline loops: CDR1 WNHNN, CDR2 SYGVQD (reference sequence).

V usage is TRBV11-3 and J usage is TRBJ2-1, with TRBD2 as a possible D gene (6 bases). V was cut by 4 bases and J by 3 bases, with 16 bases left in between. Germline CDR1 is SGHNT and CDR2 is YENEEA. This CDR3 has 16 amino acids. CDR3 nucleotide sequence: TGTGCCAGCAGCTCGGGACTGTCCCCGGGCTACAATGAGCAGTTCTTC. It yields the protein CASSSGLSPGYNEQFF.

The rearrangement links TRBV19 to TRBJ1-5; D might be TRBD1 (6 bases). V lost 3 bases to trimming and J lost 2 bases, with 11 bases between them. CDR3 length equals 15 residues. CDR1 is LNHDA and CDR2 is SQIVND in the germline V gene (reference sequence). The CDR3 loop is CASSMLGGGNQPQHF. The CDR3 DNA is TGTGCCAGTAGTATGTTAGGGGGGGGCAATCAGCCCCAGCATTTT.

The chain uses TRBV24-1 and TRBJ2-5, with 8 bases identical to TRBD1. V dropped 2 bases and J dropped 0; count of bases not matched to a gene: 7. The CDR3 length is 17 residues. Germline V gene lookup returns CDR1 KGHDR and CDR2 SFDVKD. In DNA form, the CDR3 reads TGTGCCACCAGTGATTGGGGCAGGGGGCGCAACCAAGAGACCCAGTACTTC. Protein: CATSDWGRGRNQETQYF.

This chain connects TRBV6-2 or TRBV6-3 to TRBJ1-1; D ambiguous. Trimming pared 1 base from V and 1 base from J, leaving 4 bases between. The CDR3 extends over 13 amino acids. Germline lookup yields CDR1 MNHEY and CDR2 SVGEGT. The CDR3 spells CASSYFGNTEAFF. For the CDR3, the DNA is TGTGCCAGCAGTTACTTCGGGAACACTGAAGCTTTCTTT.

This clone was detected only a few times. The chain has TRBV10-1 and TRBJ2-7; TRBD1 matches at 7 bases. CDR1 WNHNN and CDR2 SYGVQD come from the germline V gene (reference sequence). This CDR3 is built from 13 residues. The V and J ends lost 7 bases and 1 base, in that order; junction bases with no gene match: 4. The CDR3 bases are TGCGCCAGCAAGGCAGGGGGTTCCTACGAGCAGTACTTC. Its translation is CASKAGGSYEQYF.

This clone came up once. This sequence joins TRBV12-5 and TRBJ1-1; maybe TRBD1 (6 bases). The CDR3 extends over 12 amino acids. Germline loops: CDR1 LGHNT, CDR2 FRNRAP. Trimming left V 8 bases short and J 4 bases short, with 11 bases between. The CDR3 DNA sequence: TGTGCTAGTCAGGGGCCCCCCACTGAAGCTTTCTTT. Protein sequence: CASQGPPTEAFF.

V usage is TRBV11-2 and J usage is TRBJ2-5; D possibly corresponds to TRBD1 (5 bases). V was clipped by 4 bases and J by 0 bases, with 21 bases between them. The CDR3 runs to 18 residues. Per the germline V gene, CDR1 is SGHAT and CDR2 is FQNNGV. The DNA for the CDR3 is TGTGCCAGCAGCTCCAAGCTCGGAGACAGACCGTACCAAGAGACCCAGTACTTC. It is translated as CASSSKLGDRPYQETQYF.

The J gene is TRBJ2-1, the V gene TRBV7-2, with unresolved D. The CDR3 has 13 residues. Germline assignment: CDR1 SGHTA and CDR2 FQGNSA. The V and J ends lost 1 base and 10 bases respectively, with 11 bases between them. The CDR3 is CASSLDGESEQFF. The CDR3 region has the DNA TGTGCCAGCAGCTTAGATGGAGAGAGCGAGCAGTTCTTC.

The V gene is TRBV3-1 (or the pseudogene TRBV3-2), the J gene TRBJ1-2; no definite D call. The CDR3 totals 16 residues. The V gene lost 1 base and the J gene lost 4 bases, with 16 bases spanning the gap. The V gene's germline CDR1 is LGHDT and CDR2 YNNKEL (reference sequence). The CDR3 bases are TGTGCCAGCAGCCAAGTCAGCGGACCGCAAACCTATGGCTACACCTTC. It yields the protein CASSQVSGPQTYGYTF.

The chain has TRBV19 and TRBJ2-5; D possibly corresponds to TRBD2 (5 bases). With 3 bases removed from V and 3 bases from J, the gap between germline ends came to 8 bases. Germline V gives CDR1 LNHDA, CDR2 SQIVND (reference sequence). CDR3 length: 13 residues. The CDR3 DNA reads as TGTGCCAGTAGTATCCCCGGGAAAGAGACCCAGTACTTC. This gives the protein CASSIPGKETQYF.

This clone was picked up a small number of times. The chain uses TRBV5-1 and TRBJ2-5; a weak D match, TRBD1 (6 bases). Germline CDR1 SGHRS, CDR2 YFSETQ. V shed 0 bases and J shed 4 bases, with 10 bases lying between them. The CDR3 covers 14 residues. CDR3 DNA sequence: TGCGCCAGCAGCTTGGAAATGGGGGCAGAGACCCAGTACTTC. Amino acid sequence: CASSLEMGAETQYF. The variable domain in full, completed from reference TRBV5-1 and TRBJ2-5, reads KAGVTQTPRYLIKTRGQQVTLSCSPISGHRSVSWYQQTPGQGLQFLFEYFSETQRNKGNFPGRFSGRQFSNSRSEMNVSTLELGDSALYLCASSLEMGAETQYFGPGTRLLVL.